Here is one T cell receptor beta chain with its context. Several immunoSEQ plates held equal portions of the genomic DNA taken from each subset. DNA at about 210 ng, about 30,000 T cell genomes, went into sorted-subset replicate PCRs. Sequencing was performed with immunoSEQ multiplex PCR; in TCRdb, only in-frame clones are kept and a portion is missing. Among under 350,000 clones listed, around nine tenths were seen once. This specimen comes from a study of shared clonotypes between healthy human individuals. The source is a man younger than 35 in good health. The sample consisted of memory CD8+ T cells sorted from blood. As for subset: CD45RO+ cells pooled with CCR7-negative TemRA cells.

Here the CDR3 DNA reads TGTGCCAGCAGCCAAGATCTCGCCAGACCCCACGAGCAGTACTTC. As protein: CASSQDLARPHEQYF. The V call is TRBV4-2, the J call TRBJ2-7; D gene unclear. This CDR3 region has 15 residues. The V end lost 0 bases, the J end lost 5 bases, and 14 bases lay between the germline ends. CDR1 is LGHNA, CDR2 YNFKEQ, per germline.